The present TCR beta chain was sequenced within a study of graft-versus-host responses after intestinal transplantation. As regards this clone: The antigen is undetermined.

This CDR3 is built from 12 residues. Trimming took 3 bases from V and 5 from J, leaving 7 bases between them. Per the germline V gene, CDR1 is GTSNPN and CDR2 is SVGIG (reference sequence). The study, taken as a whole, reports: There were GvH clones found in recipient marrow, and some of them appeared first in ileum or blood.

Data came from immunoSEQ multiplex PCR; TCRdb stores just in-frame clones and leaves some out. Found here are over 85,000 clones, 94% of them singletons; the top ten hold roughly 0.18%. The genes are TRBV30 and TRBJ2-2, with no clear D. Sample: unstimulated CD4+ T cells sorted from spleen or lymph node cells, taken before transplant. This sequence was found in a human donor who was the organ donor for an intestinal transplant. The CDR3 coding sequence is TGTGCCTGGAGGGGTTTGACCGGGGAGCTGTTTTTT. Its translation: CAWRGLTGELFF. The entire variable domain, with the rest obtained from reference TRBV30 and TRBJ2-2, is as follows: SQTIHQWPATLVQPVGSPLSLECTVEGTSNPNLYWYRQAAGRGLQLLFYSVGIGQISSEVPQNLSASRPQDRQFILSSKKLLLSDSGFYLCAWRGLTGELFFGEGSRLTVL.